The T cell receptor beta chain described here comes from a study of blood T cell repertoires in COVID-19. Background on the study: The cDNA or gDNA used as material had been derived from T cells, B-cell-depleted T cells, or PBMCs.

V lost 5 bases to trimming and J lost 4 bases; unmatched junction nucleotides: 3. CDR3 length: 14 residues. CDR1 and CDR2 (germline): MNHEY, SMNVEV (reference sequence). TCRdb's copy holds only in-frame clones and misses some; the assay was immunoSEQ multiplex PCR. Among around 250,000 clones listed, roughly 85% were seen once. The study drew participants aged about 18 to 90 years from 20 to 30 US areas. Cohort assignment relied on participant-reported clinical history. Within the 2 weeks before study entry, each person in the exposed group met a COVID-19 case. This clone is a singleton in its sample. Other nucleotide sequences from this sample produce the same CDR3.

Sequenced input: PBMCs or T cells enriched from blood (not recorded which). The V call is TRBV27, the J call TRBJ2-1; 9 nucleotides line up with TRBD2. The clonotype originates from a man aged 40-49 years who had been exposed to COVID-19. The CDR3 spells CASSLGLAYNEQFF. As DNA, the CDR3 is TGTGCCAGCAGTCTCGGACTAGCGTACAATGAGCAGTTCTTC.